The TCR beta chain under discussion was sequenced for a study of T-cell reconstitution after alpha-beta-depleted transplantation in children. Study results and caveats: T-cell counts and diversity were attributed mostly to newly produced T cells one year after transplant.

Unmatched junction bases numbered 8, after V lost 3 bases and J lost 4 bases. The CDR3 runs 14 residues. Germline V CDR1 and CDR2: DFQATT, SNEGSKA (reference sequence). This clonotype was counted only a few times. Antigen unknown. Researchers prepared the TCRbeta library using unique molecular identifiers, the study reports. TCRdb fed the PCR reads into MiXCR, producing one record per CDR3 protein. Counted here are 400,000 to 550,000 distinct CDR3 sequences, about 10% occurring once; the ten biggest clones make up 2% to 2.5%. This receptor was identified in a child aged 2 to 10 with inherited bone marrow failure, due to receive a stem cell transplant. The rearrangement joins TRBV20-1 to TRBJ1-2; TRBD1 matches 7 bases. The sequences come from PBMCs, collected before TCRalphabeta/CD19-depleted stem cell transplant. The CDR3 is CSASAWDSPYGYTF. The CDR3 coding sequence is TGCAGTGCTAGCGCCTGGGACAGCCCCTATGGCTACACCTTC.